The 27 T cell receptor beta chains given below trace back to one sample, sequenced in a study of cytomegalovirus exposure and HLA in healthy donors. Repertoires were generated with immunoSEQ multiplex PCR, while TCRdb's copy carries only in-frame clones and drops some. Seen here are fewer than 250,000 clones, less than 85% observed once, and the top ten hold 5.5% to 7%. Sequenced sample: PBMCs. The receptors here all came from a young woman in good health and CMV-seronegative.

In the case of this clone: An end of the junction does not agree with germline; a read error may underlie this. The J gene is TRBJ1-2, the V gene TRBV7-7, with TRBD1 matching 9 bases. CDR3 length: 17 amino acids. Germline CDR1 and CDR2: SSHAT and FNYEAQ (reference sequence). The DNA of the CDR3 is TGTGCTAGCAGCTCCGGGGGACAGGGTGTAGGATTGTGCGGCTACACCTTC. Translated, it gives CASSSGGQGVGLCGYTF.

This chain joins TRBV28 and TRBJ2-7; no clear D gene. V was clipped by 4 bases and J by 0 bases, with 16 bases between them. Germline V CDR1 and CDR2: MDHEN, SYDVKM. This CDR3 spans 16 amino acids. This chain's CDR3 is CASSSVGRRSSYEQYF. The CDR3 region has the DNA TGTGCCAGCAGTTCCGTCGGAAGGAGAAGCTCCTACGAGCAGTACTTC.

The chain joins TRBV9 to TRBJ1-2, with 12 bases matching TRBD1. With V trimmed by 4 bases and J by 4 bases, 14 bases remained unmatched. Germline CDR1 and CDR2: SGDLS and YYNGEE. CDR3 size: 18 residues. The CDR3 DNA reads TGTGCCAGCAGCTTCCGAGACCCGGGACAGGGGGCTTCCTATGGCTACACCTTC. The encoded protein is CASSFRDPGQGASYGYTF.

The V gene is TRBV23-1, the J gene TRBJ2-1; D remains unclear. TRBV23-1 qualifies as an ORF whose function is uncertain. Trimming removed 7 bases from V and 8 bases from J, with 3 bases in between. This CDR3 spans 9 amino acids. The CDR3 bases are TGCGCCAGCATTCATGAGCAGTTCTTC. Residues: CASIHEQFF.

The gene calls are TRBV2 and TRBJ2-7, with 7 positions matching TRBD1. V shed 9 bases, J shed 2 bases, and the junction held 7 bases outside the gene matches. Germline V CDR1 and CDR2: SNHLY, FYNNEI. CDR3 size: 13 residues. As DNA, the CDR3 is TGTGCCAGTGGACAGGTTTTAACCTACGAGCAGTACTTC. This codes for CASGQVLTYEQYF. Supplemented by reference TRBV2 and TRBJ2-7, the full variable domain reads EPEVTQTPSHQVTQMGQEVILRCVPISNHLYFYWYRQILGQKVEFLVSFYNNEISEKSEIFDDQFSVERPDGSNFTLKIRSTKLEDSAMYFCASGQVLTYEQYFGPGTRLTVT.

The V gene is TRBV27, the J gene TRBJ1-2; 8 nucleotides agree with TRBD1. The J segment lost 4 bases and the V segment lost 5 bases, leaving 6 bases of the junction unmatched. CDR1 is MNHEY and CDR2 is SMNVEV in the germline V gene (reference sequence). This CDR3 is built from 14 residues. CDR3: CASSNSTGGYGYTF. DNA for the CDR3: TGTGCCAGCAGTAACTCAACAGGGGGCTATGGCTACACCTTC.

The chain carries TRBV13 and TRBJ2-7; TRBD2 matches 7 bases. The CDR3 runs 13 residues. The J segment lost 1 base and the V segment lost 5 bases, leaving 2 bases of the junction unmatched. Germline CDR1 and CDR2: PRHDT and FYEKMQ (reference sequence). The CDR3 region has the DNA TGTGCCAGCAGCCCGGGGGGATCCTACGAGCAGTACTTC. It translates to CASSPGGSYEQYF.

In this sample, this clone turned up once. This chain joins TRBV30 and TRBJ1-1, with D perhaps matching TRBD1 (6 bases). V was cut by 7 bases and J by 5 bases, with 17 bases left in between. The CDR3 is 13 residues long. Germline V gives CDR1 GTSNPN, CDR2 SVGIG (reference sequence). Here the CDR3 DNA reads TGTGCCTCGAGGCGGGGGGGCGCGACTGAAGCTTTCTTT. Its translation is CASRRGGATEAFF.

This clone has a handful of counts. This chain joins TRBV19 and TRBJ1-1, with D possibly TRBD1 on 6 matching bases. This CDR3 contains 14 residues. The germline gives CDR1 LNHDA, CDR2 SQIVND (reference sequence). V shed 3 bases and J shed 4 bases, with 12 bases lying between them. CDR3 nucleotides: TGTGCCAGTAGTATTTCGGGGGGCCGCACTGAAGCTTTCTTT. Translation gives CASSISGGRTEAFF.

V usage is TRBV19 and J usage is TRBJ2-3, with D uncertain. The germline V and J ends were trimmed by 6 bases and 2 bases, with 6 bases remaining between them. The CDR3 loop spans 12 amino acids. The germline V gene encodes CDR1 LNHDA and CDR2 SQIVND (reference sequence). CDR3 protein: CASRAYTDTQYF. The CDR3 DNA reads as TGTGCCAGTAGAGCTTACACAGATACGCAGTATTTT. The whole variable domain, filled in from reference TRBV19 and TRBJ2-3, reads DGGITQSPKYLFRKEGQNVTLSCEQNLNHDAMYWYRQDPGQGLRLIYYSQIVNDFQKGDIAEGYSVSREKKESFPLTVTSAQKNPTAFYLCASRAYTDTQYFGPGTRLTVL.

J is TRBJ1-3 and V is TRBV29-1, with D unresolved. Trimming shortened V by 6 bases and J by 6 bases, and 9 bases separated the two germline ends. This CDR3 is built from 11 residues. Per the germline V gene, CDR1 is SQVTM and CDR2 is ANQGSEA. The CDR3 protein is CSVLAENTIYF. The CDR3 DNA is TGCAGCGTGTTGGCCGAAAACACCATATATTTT.

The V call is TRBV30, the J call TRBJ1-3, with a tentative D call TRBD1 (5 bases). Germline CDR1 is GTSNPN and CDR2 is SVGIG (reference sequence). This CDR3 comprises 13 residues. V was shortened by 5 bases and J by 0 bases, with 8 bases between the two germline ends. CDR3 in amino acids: CAWGDGSGNTIYF. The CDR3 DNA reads TGTGCCTGGGGGGACGGCTCTGGAAACACCATATATTTT.

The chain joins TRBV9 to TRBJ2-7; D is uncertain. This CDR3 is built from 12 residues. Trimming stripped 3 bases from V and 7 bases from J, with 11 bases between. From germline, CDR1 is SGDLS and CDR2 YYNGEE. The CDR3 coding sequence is TGTGCCAGCAGCGGATACACTGGAGAGCAGTACTTC. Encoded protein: CASSGYTGEQYF.

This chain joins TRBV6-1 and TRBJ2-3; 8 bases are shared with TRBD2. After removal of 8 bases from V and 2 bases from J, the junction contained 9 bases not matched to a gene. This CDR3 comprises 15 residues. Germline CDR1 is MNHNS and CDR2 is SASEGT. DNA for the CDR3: TGTGCCAGCCGGATAGCGGGGCAATACACAGATACGCAGTATTTT. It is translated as CASRIAGQYTDTQYF.

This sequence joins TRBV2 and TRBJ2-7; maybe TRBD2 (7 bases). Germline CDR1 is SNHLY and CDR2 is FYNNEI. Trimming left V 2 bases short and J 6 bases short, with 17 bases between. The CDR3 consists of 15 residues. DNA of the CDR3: TGTGCCAGCAGTGAAACTTTACGTGCGGGGGCCGAGCAGTACTTC. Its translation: CASSETLRAGAEQYF.

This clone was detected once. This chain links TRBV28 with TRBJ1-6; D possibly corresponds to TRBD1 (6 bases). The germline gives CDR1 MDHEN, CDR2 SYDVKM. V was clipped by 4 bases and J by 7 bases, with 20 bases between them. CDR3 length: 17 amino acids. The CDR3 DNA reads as TGTGCCAGCAGTTCCCCATGGGGGCAGGGGAACAATTCACCCCTCCACTTT. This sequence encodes CASSSPWGQGNNSPLHF.

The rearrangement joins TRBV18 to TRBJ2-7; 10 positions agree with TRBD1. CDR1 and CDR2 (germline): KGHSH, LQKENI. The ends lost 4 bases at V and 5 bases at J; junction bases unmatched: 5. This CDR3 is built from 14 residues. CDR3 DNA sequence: TGTGCCAGCTCACTCTCGACAGGGGGCAACGAGCAGTACTTC. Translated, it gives CASSLSTGGNEQYF.

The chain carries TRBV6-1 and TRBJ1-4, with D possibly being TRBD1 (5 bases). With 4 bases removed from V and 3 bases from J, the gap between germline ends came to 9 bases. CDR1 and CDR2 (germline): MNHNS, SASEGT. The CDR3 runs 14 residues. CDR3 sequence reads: CASSGRVANEKLFF. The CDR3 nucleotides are TGTGCCAGCAGTGGCAGGGTTGCTAATGAAAAACTGTTTTTT.

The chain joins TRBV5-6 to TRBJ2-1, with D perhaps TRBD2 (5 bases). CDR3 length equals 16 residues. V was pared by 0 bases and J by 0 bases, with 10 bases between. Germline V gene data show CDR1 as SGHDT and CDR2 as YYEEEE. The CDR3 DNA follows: TGTGCCAGCAGCTTGGACCCGGGGTTCTCCTACAATGAGCAGTTCTTC. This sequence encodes CASSLDPGFSYNEQFF.

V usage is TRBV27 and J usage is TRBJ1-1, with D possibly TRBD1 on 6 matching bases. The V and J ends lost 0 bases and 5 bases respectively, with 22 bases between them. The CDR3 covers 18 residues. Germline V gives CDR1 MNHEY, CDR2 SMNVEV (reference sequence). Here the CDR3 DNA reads TGTGCCAGCAGTTTATCTAAGTGGCCGGACAGTCTGGGTACTGAAGCTTTCTTT. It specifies CASSLSKWPDSLGTEAFF.

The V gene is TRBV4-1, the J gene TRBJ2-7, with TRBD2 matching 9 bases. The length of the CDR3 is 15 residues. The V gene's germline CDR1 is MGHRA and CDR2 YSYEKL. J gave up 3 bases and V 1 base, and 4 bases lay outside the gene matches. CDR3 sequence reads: CASSQGSGRDYEQYF. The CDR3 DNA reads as TGCGCCAGCAGCCAAGGTAGCGGGAGAGACTACGAGCAGTACTTC.

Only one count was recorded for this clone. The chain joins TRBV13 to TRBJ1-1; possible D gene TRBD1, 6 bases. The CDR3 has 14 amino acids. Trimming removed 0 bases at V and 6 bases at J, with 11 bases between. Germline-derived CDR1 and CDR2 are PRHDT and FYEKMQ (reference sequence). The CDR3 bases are TGTGCCAGCAGCTTAGGACAGGGTGGCGCTGAAGCTTTCTTT. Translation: CASSLGQGGAEAFF.

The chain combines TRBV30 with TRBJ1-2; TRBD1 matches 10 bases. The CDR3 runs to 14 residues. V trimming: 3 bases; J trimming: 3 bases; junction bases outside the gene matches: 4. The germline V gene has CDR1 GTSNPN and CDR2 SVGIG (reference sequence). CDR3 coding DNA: TGTGCCTGGAGCGGGGACAGGGGTGACTATGGCTACACCTTC. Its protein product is CAWSGDRGDYGYTF.

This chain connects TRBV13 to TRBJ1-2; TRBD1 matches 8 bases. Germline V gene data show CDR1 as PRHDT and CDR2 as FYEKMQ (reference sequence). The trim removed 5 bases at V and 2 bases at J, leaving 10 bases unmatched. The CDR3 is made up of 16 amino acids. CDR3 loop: CASSHRGRDRNYGYTF. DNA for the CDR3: TGTGCCAGCAGCCACAGAGGCAGGGACAGGAACTATGGCTACACCTTC.

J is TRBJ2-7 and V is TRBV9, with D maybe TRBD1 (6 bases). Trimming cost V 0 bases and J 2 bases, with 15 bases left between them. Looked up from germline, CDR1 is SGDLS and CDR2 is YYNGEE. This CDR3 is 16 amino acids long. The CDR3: CASSVASQGPPYEQYF. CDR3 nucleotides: TGTGCCAGCAGCGTAGCTTCACAGGGTCCCCCCTACGAGCAGTACTTC.

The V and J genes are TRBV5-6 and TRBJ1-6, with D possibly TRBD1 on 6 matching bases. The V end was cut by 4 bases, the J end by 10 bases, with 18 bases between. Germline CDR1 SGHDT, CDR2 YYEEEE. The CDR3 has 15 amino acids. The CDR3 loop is CASSRSDRMYSPLHF. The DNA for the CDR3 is TGTGCCAGCAGCCGATCTGACAGGATGTACTCACCCCTCCACTTT. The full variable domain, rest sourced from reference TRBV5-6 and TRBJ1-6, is DAGVTQSPTHLIKTRGQQVTLRCSPKSGHDTVSWYQQALGQGPQFIFQYYEEEERQRGNFPDRFSGHQFPNYSSELNVNALLLGDSALYLCASSRSDRMYSPLHFGNGTRLTVT.

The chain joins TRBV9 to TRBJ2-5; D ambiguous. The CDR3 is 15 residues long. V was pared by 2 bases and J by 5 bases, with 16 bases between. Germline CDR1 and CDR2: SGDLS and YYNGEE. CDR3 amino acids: CASSVGGRLLETQYF. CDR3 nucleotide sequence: TGTGCCAGCAGCGTCGGTGGACGGCTTTTGGAGACCCAGTACTTC.